This record concerns one T cell receptor beta chain sequence. Its cognate antigen has yet to be identified. No base qualities exist here, and no much larger clone lies one base off it. Each donor gave one peripheral blood draw, averaging approximately 110 mL, which was collected into heparinised tubes. A BD FACSAria II was used to sort naive, central memory, regulatory and stem cell-like memory CD4+ T cells with a panel that included CD45RO, CCR7, CD25, CD127, CD95 and CD27. Purity was above 98% for every sorted population. PBMCs were isolated immediately by Lymphoprep density gradient centrifugation and stained directly without culture. Samples were stained and sorted in pairs, with one healthy donor and one patient per experiment, so that batch effects were minimized. V is pared back by 4 bases and J by 2 bases, with 9 bases lying between the germline termini. The CDR3 runs 13 amino acids, cysteine and phenylalanine included. Only CDR3 DNA is held: 39 bases, read in frame from base 1. CDR1 and CDR2, per the germline V gene, are SGHRS and YFSETQ.

The sample originates from a study of beta chain features in type 1 diabetes (dated by TCRdb to the late 2010s). Broadly, across the study: Patients and healthy donors did not differ in mean age, gender distribution, total cell number or subset yield. Whereas all 30 or so donors provided naive and central memory subsets, regulatory and stem cell-like memory subsets were isolated from just 8 patients and roughly eight healthy donors. The study compared the TCRB repertoires of sorted circulating CD4+ T cell subsets in recently diagnosed type 1 diabetes patients with those in matched healthy donors. A total of approximately 99,000,000 sorted cells were examined across all samples, and RNA yield correlated strongly with the number of cells per subset. Study-wide conclusions, independent of this receptor: In all four CD4+ subsets, TCRB CDR3 length was moderately but significantly shorter in type 1 diabetes patients. HLA sub-analyses involved small numbers of individuals, so any influence of HLA type on TCRB rearrangement remained unresolved. PCR may preferentially amplify shorter templates, but because patient and control samples were amplified and corrected together, any resulting skew would affect both groups equally. Fewer insertions and more nucleotide deletions at VDJ recombination sites were observed in patients with type 1 diabetes, implying thymic rearrangement abnormalities. Because cDNA was sequenced instead of genomic DNA, activated cells with high expression could be over-represented, although the groups did not differ in activation or CD3 levels. The naive, central memory and regulatory TCRB repertoires appeared to resemble one another more closely among patients than among healthy donors.

The entire isolated RNA was reverse transcribed using the High Capacity cDNA Reverse Transcription Kit, and thus expressed TCRB transcripts were sequenced. Naive, central memory and regulatory T cell samples underwent deep immunoSEQ sequencing, averaging around 3.9 million total reads per sample. Sorted cells were lysed in RLT buffer, and RNA was extracted using DNase-treated RNeasy Micro or Mini kits according to cell number. Each cell subset was processed on its own to prevent cross-contamination, while patient and healthy donor samples were processed together. The immunoSEQ multiplex PCR was used to amplify TCRB sequences from cDNA, yielding 87-bp fragments that span the CDR3 region. Amplicons were sequenced on the Illumina HiSeq platform. Concerning the study's data processing: PCR bias was computationally corrected using synthetic template baselines, reads within Hamming distance 2 were collapsed, and singletons that could not be merged were discarded. Reads were aligned against IMGT so that V, D and J genes, CDR3 length and insertions or deletions at six rearrangement sites could be assigned. Within each subset, clonotype counts were normalized to the number of sorted cells before true diversity and Gini coefficients were calculated with the tcR R package. The overlap coefficient, calculated on TCRB nucleotide sequences, was used to measure repertoire sharing. Out-of-frame TCRB sequences from naive cells were analyzed to stand in for the pre-selection repertoire. TCRdb mirrors the immuneACCESS table, restricted to in-frame sequences. Some clones are absent from its copies; in checked studies, under half trace to an unresolved V gene, and the reason for the others is unknown. The V and J calls and clone size were taken over from that table, and D and trimming were inferred from the DNA. This sample comprises around 430,000 clones, 30% of them detected only once. The top ten clonotypes cover about 0.065% of the sample.

In this chain, TRBV5-1 is recombined with TRBJ2-5, with a tentative D gene TRBD1 over 5 matching bases. Material for sequencing was naive CD4+ T cells from blood. In light of the paper, this sample's cell subset or site label describes: true naive CD4+ T cells. This receptor was identified in a young man in good health. The DNA reads as follows: TGCGCCAGCAGCCCGACAGCGCAAGAGACCCAGTACTTC. This sequence encodes CASSPTAQETQYF.